The clone carrying this T cell receptor beta chain was picked up many times. The CDR3 loop spans 15 amino acids. Trimming removed 6 bases at V and 3 bases at J, with 15 bases between. Researchers amplified the TCR beta CDR3 regions from RNA transcripts. The HTBI primer set was used in a first-round RT-PCR of the TCR CDR3. Each CDR3 protein gets one entry after TCRdb re-called the multiplex PCR reads with MiXCR. The table has approximately 380,000 distinct CDR3 sequences, approximately 19% seen once. Exclusions: uncontrolled infection, other autoimmune disease, pregnancy, lactation. The sample originates from a study of T cells in Graves' hyperthyroidism and ophthalmopathy.

Sequencing used blood. This TCR came from a woman in her late teens or twenties with Graves' hyperthyroidism. V gene TRBV12-3 or TRBV12-4 combines with J gene TRBJ1-5, with no clear D. The CDR3 nucleotides read TGTGCCAGCAGGGCCTCTTACGAGCCCAATCAGCCCCAGCATTTT. Amino acid sequence: CASRASYEPNQPQHF.